The 11 T cell receptor beta chains given below trace back to one sample, sequenced in a study of beta chain features in type 1 diabetes. What these receptors recognize is not known. Every bit of the isolated RNA underwent reverse transcription, so sequencing read expressed TCRB transcripts. Libraries were prepared by immunoSEQ multiplex PCR; TCRdb keeps only in-frame clonotypes and omits some of them. The repertoire holds 300,000 to 350,000 clones, with around an eighth as singletons. General observations from the study: Patients with Type 1 diabetes showed moderately but significantly shorter TCRB CDR3s in all four CD4+ subsets.

Input material: naive CD4+ T cells from blood. All receptors come from a woman in her late teens or twenties with type 1 diabetes.

The chain uses TRBV5-1 and TRBJ2-4; possible D gene TRBD2, 6 bases. Per germline, CDR1 SGHRS and CDR2 YFSETQ. Between the trimmed V and J ends, which lost 0 bases and 9 bases, there was a span of 16 bases. CDR3 length equals 15 residues. CDR3 in amino acids: CASSLVPGERGIQYF. DNA for the CDR3: TGCGCCAGCAGCTTGGTGCCGGGGGAACGTGGCATTCAGTACTTC.

The gene calls are TRBV28 and TRBJ1-2; D ambiguous. From germline, CDR1 is MDHEN and CDR2 SYDVKM. This CDR3 has 12 amino acids. Trimming shortened V by 0 bases and J by 5 bases, and 4 bases separated the two germline ends. The CDR3 loop reads CASSLWTYGYTF. The CDR3 region has the DNA TGTGCCAGCAGTTTATGGACATATGGCTACACCTTC.

The rearrangement joins TRBV7-2 to TRBJ2-7, with D unclear. Trimming took 4 bases from V and 0 from J, leaving 10 bases between them. Germline-derived CDR1 and CDR2 are SGHTA and FQGNSA. The CDR3 runs 14 residues. Here the CDR3 reads CASSSRKSSYEQYF. Written as DNA, the CDR3 is TGTGCCAGCAGCTCCCGAAAGAGCTCCTACGAGCAGTACTTC. The entire variable domain, with the rest obtained from reference TRBV7-2 and TRBJ2-7, is as follows: GAGVSQSPSNKVTEKGKDVELRCDPISGHTALYWYRQSLGQGLEFLIYFQGNSAPDKSGLPSDRFSAERTGGSVSTLTIQRTQQEDSAVYLCASSSRKSSYEQYFGPGTRLTVT.

The CDR3 region has the DNA TGTGCCAGCAGTCAGACGGGAGTTATGGTTGGCGAGCAGTACTTC. Translation: CASSQTGVMVGEQYF. The gene calls are TRBV6-5 and TRBJ2-7, with D tentatively TRBD2 (6 bases). This CDR3 region has 15 residues. Germline assignment: CDR1 MNHEY and CDR2 SVGAGI. The germline V and J ends were trimmed by 5 bases and 6 bases, with 20 bases remaining between them.

There are a few counts of this clone. CDR3 protein: CASSLSGQGANEQFF. The CDR3 DNA follows: TGTGCCAGCTCACTTTCGGGACAGGGGGCGAATGAGCAGTTCTTC. V is TRBV18 and J is TRBJ2-1; TRBD1 aligns across 12 bases. With 4 bases clipped from V and 7 bases from J, the junction kept 5 bases outside the gene matches. Looked up from germline, CDR1 is KGHSH and CDR2 is LQKENI. This CDR3 contains 15 residues.

The rearrangement links TRBV20-1 to TRBJ2-1; weak D call: TRBD1 (5 bases). The length of the CDR3 is 11 residues. V lost 7 bases to trimming and J lost 6 bases, with 10 bases between them. The germline CDR1 and CDR2 sequences are DFQATT and SNEGSKA (reference sequence). CDR3 DNA sequence: TGCAGTGTATACAGGCCCAATGAGCAGTTCTTC. Residues: CSVYRPNEQFF.

This clone appeared a few times. The chain recombines TRBV27 with TRBJ2-1, with TRBD2 as a possible D gene (5 bases). Germline CDR1 and CDR2: MNHEY and SMNVEV (reference sequence). The germline V and J ends were trimmed by 7 bases and 0 bases, with 16 bases remaining between them. CDR3 length equals 16 residues. Written as DNA, the CDR3 is TGTGCCAGCATGGACTTCAGTTTGAGCTCCTACAATGAGCAGTTCTTC. Protein: CASMDFSLSSYNEQFF.

This clone was picked up a small number of times. V is TRBV27 and J is TRBJ2-7; 7 bases align to TRBD2. The CDR3 extends over 15 amino acids. V gave up 5 bases and J gave up 6 bases; unmatched junction bases: 13. Germline V gives CDR1 MNHEY, CDR2 SMNVEV (reference sequence). The CDR3 nucleotides are TGTGCCAGCAGTGGAGGAGCGGGAAGTGTCCGCGAGCAGTACTTC. Translating it yields CASSGGAGSVREQYF.

The V call is TRBV19, the J call TRBJ1-1; no definite D call. Germline-derived CDR1 and CDR2 are LNHDA and SQIVND (reference sequence). This CDR3 is 14 amino acids long. Trimming took off 6 bases at V and 2 bases at J, with 13 bases between the two ends. In DNA, the CDR3 is TGTGCCAGTAGCCGGGGTGCGCTTAACACTGAAGCTTTCTTT. It codes for CASSRGALNTEAFF.

The rearrangement uses TRBV27 and TRBJ1-5; possible D gene TRBD1, 6 bases. Germline V gene lookup returns CDR1 MNHEY and CDR2 SMNVEV (reference sequence). The CDR3 sequence is 14 residues long. V was pared by 6 bases and J by 5 bases, with 14 bases between. DNA of the CDR3: TGTGCCAGCAGCCCAGGGGACCGGCATCAGCCCCAGCATTTT. Its translation: CASSPGDRHQPQHF.

The V and J genes are TRBV25-1 and TRBJ2-5; 8 bases match TRBD1. Trimming removed 8 bases from V and 5 bases from J; junction bases left unmatched: 13. In germline, CDR1 is MGHDK, CDR2 SYGVNS. The CDR3 has 15 amino acids. The CDR3 loop reads CASLPTTGEQETQYF. The CDR3 DNA is TGTGCCAGCTTGCCCACGACAGGGGAGCAGGAGACCCAGTACTTC.